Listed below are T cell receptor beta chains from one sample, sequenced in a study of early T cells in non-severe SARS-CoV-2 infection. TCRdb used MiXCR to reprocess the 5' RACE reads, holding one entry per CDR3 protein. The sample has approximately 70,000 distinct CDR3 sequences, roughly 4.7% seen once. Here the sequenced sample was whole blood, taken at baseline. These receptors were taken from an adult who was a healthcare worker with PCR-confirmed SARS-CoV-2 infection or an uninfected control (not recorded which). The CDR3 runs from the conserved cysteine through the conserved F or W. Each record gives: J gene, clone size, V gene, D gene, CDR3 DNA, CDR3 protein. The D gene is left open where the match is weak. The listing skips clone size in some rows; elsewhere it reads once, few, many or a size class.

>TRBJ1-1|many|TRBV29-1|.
TGCAGCTCCCTCACGGGAGAGAACACTGAAGCTTTCTTT
CSSLTGENTEAFF
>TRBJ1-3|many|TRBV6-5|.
TGTGCCAGCAGTTACACCGCAGGGATATCCGGAAACACCATATATTTT
CASSYTAGISGNTIYF
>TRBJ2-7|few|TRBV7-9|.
TGTGCCAGCAGCCCGACCGGGACACCATCCGAGCAGTACTTC
CASSPTGTPSEQYF
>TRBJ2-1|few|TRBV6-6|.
TGTGCCAGCAGTTACCCACCGGGACTCAATGAGCAGTTCTTC
CASSYPPGLNEQFF
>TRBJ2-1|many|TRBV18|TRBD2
TGTGCCAGCTCACCACCGACTAGCGGGAGTGGGGGTGAGCAGTTCTTC
CASSPPTSGSGGEQFF
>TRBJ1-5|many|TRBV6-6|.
TGTGCCAGCCGGATGGATAGCAATCAGCCCCAGCATTTT
CASRMDSNQPQHF
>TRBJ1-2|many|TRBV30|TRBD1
TGTGCCTGGAGTGGGACGTTCAGGACAGGGACCGGCTACACCTTC
CAWSGTFRTGTGYTF
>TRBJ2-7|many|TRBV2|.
TGTGCCAGCCCCGCCAGGGCGGGAGAGCAGTACTTC
CASPARAGEQYF
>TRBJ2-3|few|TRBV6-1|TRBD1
TGTGCCAGCACACCGGGACAGGGGACAGATACGCAGTATTTT
CASTPGQGTDTQYF
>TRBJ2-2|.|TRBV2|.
TGTGCCAGCATGGTGGACAGTACCGGGGAGCTGTTTTTT
CASMVDSTGELFF
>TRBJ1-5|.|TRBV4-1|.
TGCGCCAGCAGCCAAGATCGGGGCATCAATCAGCCCCAGCATTTT
CASSQDRGINQPQHF
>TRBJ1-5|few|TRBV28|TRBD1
TGTGCCAGCGGACAGGGCTTTAATCAGCCCCAGCATTTT
CASGQGFNQPQHF
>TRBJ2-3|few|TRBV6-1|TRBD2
TGTGCCAGCAGTGTTAGCGGGACACCAGATACGCAGTATTTT
CASSVSGTPDTQYF
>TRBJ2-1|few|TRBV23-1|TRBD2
TGCGCCAGCAGACCTCCCGGACTAGCGGGAAAAGAGCAGTTCTTC
CASRPPGLAGKEQFF
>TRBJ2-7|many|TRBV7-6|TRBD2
TGTGCCAGCAGCTTAGCTTTATCTGGGGGACTAGCGGGAGTTGGGGAGCAGTACTTC
CASSLALSGGLAGVGEQYF
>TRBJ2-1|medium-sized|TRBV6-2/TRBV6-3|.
TGTGCCAGCAGTTACCTCCCGGGACCGCCCGGGGATGAGCAGTTCTTC
CASSYLPGPPGDEQFF
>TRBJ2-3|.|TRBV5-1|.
TGCGCCAGCCGGTTGGGCGATGTTGGCACAGATACGCAGTATTTT
CASRLGDVGTDTQYF
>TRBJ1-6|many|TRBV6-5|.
TGTGCCAGCAGCGAGCAGGGGACTCCGGCCTACAATTCACCCCTCCACTTT
CASSEQGTPAYNSPLHF
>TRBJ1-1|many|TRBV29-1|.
TGCAGCGTTGAAGGGCGTGCTTTCAACACTGAAGCTTTCTTT
CSVEGRAFNTEAFF
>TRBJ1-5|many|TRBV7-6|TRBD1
TGTGCCAGCAGTTTGACAGGGAGGGGCGGTAGGAATCAGCCCCAGCATTTT
CASSLTGRGGRNQPQHF
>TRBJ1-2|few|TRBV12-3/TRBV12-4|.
TGTGCCAGTGCTGGATTAAACTATGGCTACACCTTC
CASAGLNYGYTF
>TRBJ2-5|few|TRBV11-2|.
TGTGCCAGCAGCCCGTCAGGACTGTACCAAGAGACCCAGTACTTC
CASSPSGLYQETQYF